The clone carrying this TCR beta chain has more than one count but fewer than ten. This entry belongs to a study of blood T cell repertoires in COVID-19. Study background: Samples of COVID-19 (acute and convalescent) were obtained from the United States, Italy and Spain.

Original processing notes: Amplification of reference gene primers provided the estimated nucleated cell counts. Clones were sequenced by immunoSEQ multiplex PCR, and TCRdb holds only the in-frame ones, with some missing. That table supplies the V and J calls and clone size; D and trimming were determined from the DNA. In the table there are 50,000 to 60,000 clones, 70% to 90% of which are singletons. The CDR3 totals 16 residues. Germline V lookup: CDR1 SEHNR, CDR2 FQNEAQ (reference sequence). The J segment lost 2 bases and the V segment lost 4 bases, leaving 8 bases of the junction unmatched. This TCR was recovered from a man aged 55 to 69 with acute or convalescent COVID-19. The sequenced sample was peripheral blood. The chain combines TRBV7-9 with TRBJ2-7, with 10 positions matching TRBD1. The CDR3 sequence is CASSSRSGTGAYEQYF. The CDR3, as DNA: TGTGCCAGCAGCTCCCGATCCGGGACAGGGGCCTACGAGCAGTACTTC. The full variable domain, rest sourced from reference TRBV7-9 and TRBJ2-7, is DTGVSQNPRHKITKRGQNVTFRCDPISEHNRLYWYRQTLGQGPEFLTYFQNEAQLEKSRLLSDRFSAERPKGSFSTLEIQRTEQGDSAMYLCASSSRSGTGAYEQYFGPGTRLTVT.